Below, 15 T cell receptor beta chains from the same sample are listed, as sequenced in a study of cytomegalovirus exposure and HLA in healthy donors. Vbeta (60) and Jbeta (13) primers were used in the PCR. The table came from immunoSEQ multiplex PCR; TCRdb's copy has only in-frame clones and leaves some out. Seen here are fewer than 200,000 clones, roughly 80% observed once, and the top ten hold about 7.7%. The sequencing input was PBMCs. These receptors were collected from a woman in her twenties or thirties in good health and CMV-seropositive.

The chain has TRBV21-1 and TRBJ1-5; the D call TRBD1 from the table was never checked on the DNA. TRBV21-1 is a pseudogene locus. The CDR3 has 16 residues. DNA of the CDR3: TGTGCCAGCAGCAAAGCTAAGGGGATGGGCCGCCAGCCCCAGCATTTT. It specifies CASSKAKGMGRQPQHF.

The CDR3 is CASSSQNYEQYF. Written as DNA, the CDR3 is TGCGCCAGCTCAAGTCAGAACTACGAGCAGTACTTC. This chain links TRBV5-1 with TRBJ2-7, with D hard to call. V was shortened by 7 bases and J by 3 bases, with 11 bases between the two germline ends. Germline V CDR1 and CDR2: SGHRS, YFSETQ. The CDR3 is made up of 12 amino acids.

V is TRBV5-6 and J is TRBJ1-2, with 9 bases fitting TRBD1. Germline V lookup: CDR1 SGHDT, CDR2 YYEEEE. The ends lost 4 bases at V and 8 bases at J; junction bases unmatched: 9. This CDR3 contains 14 residues. The CDR3 sequence is CASSREGTGYGYTF. The CDR3 region has the DNA TGTGCCAGCAGCCGTGAGGGGACAGGGTACGGCTACACCTTC.

The rearrangement links TRBV6-1 to TRBJ1-1, with 8 bases identical to TRBD1. Per the germline V gene, CDR1 is MNHNS and CDR2 is SASEGT. V shed 8 bases and J 0 bases; nucleotides not matched to a gene: 8. The CDR3 has 15 amino acids. The CDR3 sequence: CASPDRGYLNTEAFF. In nucleotides, the CDR3 is TGTGCCAGCCCCGACAGGGGCTACTTGAACACTGAAGCTTTCTTT.

This clone is a singleton in its sample. The chain joins TRBV6-6 to TRBJ2-1, with D possibly matching TRBD2 (6 bases). The germline CDR1 and CDR2 sequences are MNHNY and SVGAGI (reference sequence). The CDR3 length is 14 residues. Trimming shortened V by 8 bases and J by 2 bases, and 13 bases separated the two germline ends. The CDR3 DNA is TGTGCCAGCTGGCGGTCGGGAGCCTACAATGAGCAGTTCTTC. Its translation is CASWRSGAYNEQFF.

The chain carries TRBV6-1 and TRBJ1-1, with TRBD1 as a possible D gene (5 bases). The ends were cut back, 4 bases at V and 1 base at J, with 16 bases in the middle. The CDR3 covers 16 residues. Germline loops: CDR1 MNHNS, CDR2 SASEGT. Here the CDR3 reads CASSGDPKRGNTEAFF. The CDR3 nucleotides read TGTGCCAGCAGTGGGGACCCCAAGCGGGGGAACACTGAAGCTTTCTTT.

The rearrangement uses TRBV7-6 and TRBJ1-1; D remains unclear. The CDR3 spans 16 residues. V was shortened by 0 bases and J by 0 bases, with 11 bases between the two germline ends. CDR1 and CDR2 (germline): SGHVS, FNYEAQ. CDR3 coding DNA: TGTGCCAGCAGCTTAGCGGCAGGCAGGTTGAACACTGAAGCTTTCTTT. This encodes CASSLAAGRLNTEAFF.

This clone was detected once. The V gene is TRBV7-3, the J gene TRBJ1-1; D not resolved. V gave up 3 bases and J gave up 5 bases, with 10 bases separating them. This CDR3 spans 13 amino acids. Germline-derived CDR1 and CDR2 are SGHTA and FQGTGA. The CDR3 nucleotides read TGTGCCAGCAGCTTTTTGGGGAGAACTGAAGCTTTCTTT. As protein: CASSFLGRTEAFF.

The chain joins TRBV7-2 to TRBJ1-2; D may be TRBD1 (6 bases). This CDR3 spans 12 amino acids. V shed 2 bases and J shed 8 bases, with 9 bases lying between them. Per germline, CDR1 SGHTA and CDR2 FQGNSA. The CDR3, as DNA: TGTGCCAGCAGCTTACAGGGGCTGGGCTACACCTTC. Translating it yields CASSLQGLGYTF.

The V and J genes are TRBV10-3 and TRBJ1-2; D remains ambiguous. The CDR3 is 14 residues long. In germline, CDR1 is ENHRY, CDR2 SYGVKD. Trimming left V 0 bases short and J 6 bases short, with 11 bases between. The chain's CDR3 is CAISESIAGNGYTF. CDR3 bases: TGTGCCATCAGTGAGTCGATTGCGGGGAATGGCTACACCTTC.

This chain connects TRBV7-2 to TRBJ1-1, with a tentative D call TRBD1 (6 bases). Trimming took off 1 base at V and 3 bases at J, with 12 bases between the two ends. The CDR3 is 15 residues long. Germline V gene lookup returns CDR1 SGHTA and CDR2 FQGNSA. The CDR3 loop reads CASSLGFEGDTEAFF. The CDR3 region has the DNA TGTGCCAGCAGCTTAGGTTTTGAGGGGGACACTGAAGCTTTCTTT.

The V gene is TRBV2, the J gene TRBJ1-6; D remains unclear. This CDR3 has 16 residues. V was pared by 5 bases and J by 0 bases, with 11 bases between. From germline, CDR1 is SNHLY and CDR2 FYNNEI. CDR3 sequence reads: CASSPPLSSYNSPLHF. CDR3 DNA: TGTGCCAGCAGTCCCCCCTTGAGCTCCTATAATTCACCCCTCCACTTT.

The table lists this clone with a few counts. The V call is TRBV4-2, the J call TRBJ1-5; no reliable D call. The V gene's germline CDR1 is LGHNA and CDR2 YNFKEQ. Deletions cut 1 base from V and 3 bases from J, with 7 bases between. The CDR3 is 14 amino acids. CDR3 protein: CASSQGPINQPQHF. CDR3 in DNA: TGTGCCAGCAGCCAAGGGCCAATCAATCAGCCCCAGCATTTT.

V is TRBV29-1 and J is TRBJ2-5, with D perhaps TRBD1 (5 bases). Germline V gene lookup returns CDR1 SQVTM and CDR2 ANQGSEA. The CDR3 contains 15 residues. The V end lost 6 bases, the J end lost 1 base, and 18 bases lay between the germline ends. CDR3 coding DNA: TGCAGCGTGATTCAGGGTCTCCAATCCCAAGAGACCCAGTACTTC. This sequence encodes CSVIQGLQSQETQYF.

This rearrangement joins TRBV6-6 to TRBJ2-1; 7 positions agree with TRBD1. J was trimmed by 5 bases and V by 0 bases; bases with no gene match: 4. The CDR3 totals 15 residues. The germline V gene encodes CDR1 MNHNY and CDR2 SVGAGI (reference sequence). CDR3 in DNA: TGTGCCAGCAGTTACTCGGGACAGCCTCACAATGAGCAGTTCTTC. Amino acids: CASSYSGQPHNEQFF.